The present TCR beta chain was sequenced within a study of CD8+ T cells in alopecia areata. Overall study context: Female C3H/HeJ mice aged roughly 7-11 weeks were given skin from C3H/HeJ graft donors, 6-12 months old, that had spontaneous alopecia. Overall study findings and caveats: TCR sharing across patients was less clear than in mice, possibly HLA-related.

This clone showed up just a few times. Its target is unknown. Mouse names are used for the genes. The CDR3 extends 4 residues past the end of the read, so its final part is completed from the germline J gene. Following RNA extraction, reverse transcription yielded cDNA that acted as the sequencing template. Produced via immunoSEQ multiplex PCR; TCRdb's table is partial and in-frame only. Observed are about 110,000 clones, no singletons, with the top ten taking about 19%. V lost 7 bases to trimming and J lost 0 bases; unmatched junction nucleotides: 4. The CDR3 length is 15 residues. The germline V gene has CDR1 NSHNY and CDR2 SYGAGN.

The material sequenced was lesional skin. The clonotype comes from a C3H/HeJ mouse with alopecia areata. The strain is characterized by the MHC haplotype H2-k. This chain uses TRBV13-1 with TRBJ2-3, with 11 bases fitting TRBD2. The DNA read from the CDR3 is TGTGCCAGCCGCGGGGACTGGGGGAGTGCAGAA. Residues: CASRGDWGSAE. The entire CDR3 sequence reads CASRGDWGSAETLYF.